A single sample gave rise to the 24 T cell receptor beta chains below, sequenced in a study of glioma-infiltrating T cells. TCR alpha and beta CDR3 regions were amplified from RNA using iRepertoire nested multiplex PCR. TCRdb reprocessed the multiplex PCR reads via MiXCR and lists one record per CDR3 protein. The sample gives around 140,000 distinct CDR3 sequences, more than 35% of which show up once; around 20% is in the top ten. Specimen: glioma tissue, nonneoplastic brain tissue, or PBMCs (not recorded which). The receptors stem from a human donor with low-grade glioma or glioblastoma, undergoing nonglioma brain surgery, or in good health (not recorded which).

This clonotype has more than one count but fewer than ten. This chain uses TRBV20-1 with TRBJ1-2; D remains unclear. This CDR3 is 11 amino acids long. The germline CDR1 and CDR2 sequences are DFQATT and SNEGSKA (reference sequence). V was clipped by 4 bases and J by 6 bases, with 9 bases between them. The CDR3: CSATVSDGYTF. The CDR3 DNA reads as TGCAGTGCTACCGTTTCCGATGGCTACACCTTC.

The V gene is TRBV5-1, the J gene TRBJ2-1, with TRBD1 as a possible D gene (5 bases). The CDR3 is 15 residues long. The germline CDR1 and CDR2 sequences are SGHRS and YFSETQ. Trimming shortened V by 2 bases and J by 8 bases, and 17 bases separated the two germline ends. For the CDR3, the DNA is TGCGCCAGCAGCTTACGGACCACAGGCCGGGATGAGCAGTTCTTC. Translating it yields CASSLRTTGRDEQFF.

About this clonotype itself: One base away lies a much larger clone, so this may be a sequencing read error. The chain carries TRBV20-1 and TRBJ2-1, with D hard to call. The CDR3 extends over 11 amino acids. V shed 7 bases and J shed 7 bases, with 11 bases lying between them. Germline values: CDR1 DFQATT, CDR2 SNEGSKA (reference sequence). The CDR3 DNA reads as TGCAGTGTCCAAGGGCGGAATGAGCAGTTCTTC. It yields the protein CSVQGRNEQFF.

In its sample, this clonotype was seen a few times. This rearrangement joins TRBV6-1 to TRBJ2-7; 7 positions match TRBD1. This CDR3 region has 14 residues. Trimming at V came to 6 bases and at J to 7 bases, leaving 12 bases not matched to a gene. Per germline, CDR1 MNHNS and CDR2 SASEGT. CDR3 protein: CASRVTGSPREQYF. In DNA form, the CDR3 reads TGTGCCAGCAGAGTGACAGGGTCTCCGAGGGAGCAGTACTTC.

The chain joins TRBV27 to TRBJ2-2; D is ambiguous. Germline CDR1 and CDR2: MNHEY and SMNVEV (reference sequence). The CDR3 extends over 12 amino acids. With 4 bases removed from V and 5 bases from J, the gap between germline ends came to 5 bases. The CDR3 DNA reads as TGTGCCAGCAGTTCAATAACCGGGGAGCTGTTTTTT. It translates to CASSSITGELFF.

This clonotype was seen once. The junction and the germline gene differ at one end; a read error may be behind it. The chain joins TRBV10-3 to TRBJ1-5; 7 nucleotides line up with TRBD1. The CDR3 runs 13 residues. Per germline, CDR1 ENHRY and CDR2 SYGVKD. The CDR3 DNA reads TGTGCCACAACAGGGGACAGCAATCGGCCCCAGCATTTT. Translated: CATTGDSNRPQHF.

This clonotype occurred a few times. The J gene is TRBJ1-3, the V gene TRBV7-2, with no clear D. Germline V gives CDR1 SGHTA, CDR2 FQGNSA. CDR3 length equals 14 residues. Between the trimmed V and J ends, which lost 5 bases and 0 bases, there was a span of 8 bases. CDR3 protein: CASSPGLSGNTIYF. The CDR3 bases are TGTGCCAGCAGCCCCGGGCTCTCTGGAAACACCATATATTTT.

The V call is TRBV7-8, the J call TRBJ2-1; a weak D match, TRBD2 (5 bases). The ends were cut back, 5 bases at V and 3 bases at J, with 14 bases in the middle. This CDR3 spans 15 amino acids. CDR1 SGHVS and CDR2 FQNEAQ come from the germline V gene. CDR3 residues: CASSPPPSYYNEQFF. CDR3 nucleotide sequence: TGTGCCAGCAGCCCACCGCCTAGCTACTACAATGAGCAGTTCTTC.

This clonotype has a handful of counts. The J gene is TRBJ1-5, the V gene TRBV2, with D unresolved. The CDR3 is 14 residues long. V lost 3 bases, J lost 2 bases, and 8 bases lay in between. CDR1 is SNHLY and CDR2 is FYNNEI in the germline V gene. The CDR3 DNA sequence: TGTGCCAGCAGTGATCGTGCGGGCAATCAGCCCCAGCATTTT. Its translation: CASSDRAGNQPQHF.

This chain links TRBV24-1 with TRBJ2-3; TRBD2 is a possible D gene (6 bases). Between the trimmed V and J ends, which lost 3 bases and 3 bases, there was a span of 6 bases. The germline CDR1 and CDR2 sequences are KGHDR and SFDVKD. CDR3 length: 13 amino acids. CDR3 residues: CATSDGGTDTQYF. CDR3 bases: TGTGCCACCAGTGATGGGGGGACAGATACGCAGTATTTT.

This clonotype was seen a few times. This rearrangement joins TRBV6-6 to TRBJ1-2; 7 bases align to TRBD1. Germline CDR1 reads MNHNY; CDR2 reads SVGAGI (reference sequence). This CDR3 is 15 amino acids long. With 2 bases clipped from V and 6 bases from J, the junction kept 9 bases outside the gene matches. The CDR3 protein is CASSYNPGQDDGYTF. CDR3 DNA sequence: TGTGCCAGCAGTTACAACCCTGGACAGGACGATGGCTACACCTTC.

The rearrangement joins TRBV20-1 to TRBJ2-5; D possibly corresponds to TRBD2 (5 bases). The CDR3 has 13 amino acids. Germline-derived CDR1 and CDR2 are DFQATT and SNEGSKA (reference sequence). V gave up 3 bases and J gave up 6 bases, with 14 bases separating them. The CDR3 here is CSARKEGWQTQYF. DNA for the CDR3: TGCAGTGCTAGGAAAGAGGGTTGGCAGACCCAGTACTTC.

This clonotype was seen only a few times. The rearrangement uses TRBV4-3 and TRBJ2-1; the match to TRBD2 covers 8 bases. CDR1 is LGHNA, CDR2 YSLEER, per germline. This CDR3 has 16 residues. J gave up 3 bases and V 0 bases, and 4 bases lay outside the gene matches. This CDR3 is CASSQERTSYYNEQFF. The CDR3 nucleotides read TGCGCCAGCAGCCAAGAGCGGACTAGCTACTACAATGAGCAGTTCTTC.

The V and J genes are TRBV11-2 and TRBJ2-7; possibly TRBD1 for D (5 bases). The end of the DNA is better explained by TRBJ2-1, so the J call may be wrong. CDR1 and CDR2 from the germline V gene are SGHAT and FQNNGV. There are 13 residues in the CDR3. The CDR3 DNA sequence: TGTGCCAGCAGCCTGGGGCGGACCCAGGAGCAGTTCTTC. It yields the protein CASSLGRTQEQFF.

The chain uses TRBV24-1 and TRBJ2-3; 7 bases line up with TRBD1. Germline V lookup: CDR1 KGHDR, CDR2 SFDVKD. The length of the CDR3 is 13 residues. Trimming cost V 6 bases and J 4 bases; bases outside gene matches: 3. CDR3: CATSHRGPDTQYF. The CDR3 nucleotides read TGTGCCACCAGTCACAGGGGACCAGATACGCAGTATTTT.

There are a few counts of this clonotype. V gene TRBV2 combines with J gene TRBJ1-1; D not resolved. Germline CDR1 is SNHLY and CDR2 is FYNNEI. Deletions cut 5 bases from V and 1 base from J, with 8 bases between. The CDR3 loop spans 13 amino acids. The CDR3 loop reads CASSSLKNTEAFF. Written as DNA, the CDR3 is TGTGCCAGCAGTTCGCTAAAGAACACTGAAGCTTTCTTT.

The V call is TRBV20-1, the J call TRBJ2-7; 7 positions match TRBD2. From germline, CDR1 is DFQATT and CDR2 SNEGSKA (reference sequence). The CDR3 contains 12 residues. The junction had 10 bases not matched to a gene; V was cut back by 7 bases and J by 7 bases. CDR3 protein: CSVEGAGYEQYF. Written as DNA, the CDR3 is TGCAGTGTCGAGGGAGCGGGGTATGAGCAGTACTTC.

This sequence joins TRBV6-1 and TRBJ2-7, with 7 nucleotides matching TRBD1. V trimming: 5 bases; J trimming: 2 bases; junction bases outside the gene matches: 9. Germline V lookup: CDR1 MNHNS, CDR2 SASEGT. The length of the CDR3 is 15 residues. Written as DNA, the CDR3 is TGTGCCAGCAGTTCGGCCGGGACAGTAGCCTACGAGCAGTACTTC. Encoded protein: CASSSAGTVAYEQYF.

This clonotype was observed a few times. The CDR3 nucleotides read TGTGCCAGCAGTACCGGGACTTCCTATGGCTACACCTTC. This gives the protein CASSTGTSYGYTF. The chain couples TRBV6-1 to TRBJ1-2; the D gene is possibly TRBD1 (5 bases). V lost 5 bases and J lost 4, with 11 bases in between. Germline V lookup: CDR1 MNHNS, CDR2 SASEGT. The CDR3 has 13 residues.

The rearrangement joins TRBV27 to TRBJ2-5; TRBD1 agrees at 7 bases. With V trimmed by 6 bases and J by 2 bases, 12 bases remained unmatched. Per the germline V gene, CDR1 is MNHEY and CDR2 is SMNVEV (reference sequence). The CDR3 runs 16 residues. In DNA, the CDR3 is TGTGCCAGCAGGCCGTTCCGGGACAGACCACAAGAGACCCAGTACTTC. It specifies CASRPFRDRPQETQYF.

This clonotype is a singleton in its sample. Germline is not matched at one junction end, which may reflect a read error. This chain connects TRBV7-2 to TRBJ2-3; possibly TRBD1 or TRBD2 for D (5 bases each). Germline V CDR1 and CDR2: SGHTA, FQGNSA. This CDR3 contains 16 residues. This chain's CDR3 is CARSVRDGGLTDTQYF. DNA for the CDR3: TGTGCCCGCAGCGTACGGGACGGTGGACTCACAGATACGCAGTATTTT.

This clonotype was found a few times. The V call is TRBV28, the J call TRBJ2-1; D unclear. Trimming took 5 bases from V and 7 from J, leaving 15 bases between them. CDR1 and CDR2 (germline): MDHEN, SYDVKM. This CDR3 is built from 14 residues. CDR3 in amino acids: CASSPYIEGNEQFF. In nucleotides, the CDR3 is TGTGCCAGCAGTCCATACATAGAAGGAAATGAGCAGTTCTTC.

The chain joins TRBV7-6 to TRBJ1-3; maybe TRBD1 (6 bases). The CDR3 is 14 amino acids. Germline CDR1 reads SGHVS; CDR2 reads FNYEAQ. The V and J ends lost 0 bases and 7 bases respectively, with 10 bases between them. The CDR3 spells CASSLAIRGNTIYF. Written as DNA, the CDR3 is TGTGCCAGCAGCTTAGCAATCAGGGGTAACACCATATATTTT.

About this clonotype: A read error may produce the germline difference seen at one junction end. The chain has TRBV27 and TRBJ2-2; TRBD1 or TRBD2 may be the D gene (6 bases each). The CDR3 is 14 amino acids. The germline V gene encodes CDR1 MNHEY and CDR2 SMNVEV (reference sequence). Here the CDR3 reads CASKDDTGAGELLF. The CDR3 coding sequence is TGTGCCAGCAAAGACGACACGGGGGCCGGGGAGCTGCTTTTT.